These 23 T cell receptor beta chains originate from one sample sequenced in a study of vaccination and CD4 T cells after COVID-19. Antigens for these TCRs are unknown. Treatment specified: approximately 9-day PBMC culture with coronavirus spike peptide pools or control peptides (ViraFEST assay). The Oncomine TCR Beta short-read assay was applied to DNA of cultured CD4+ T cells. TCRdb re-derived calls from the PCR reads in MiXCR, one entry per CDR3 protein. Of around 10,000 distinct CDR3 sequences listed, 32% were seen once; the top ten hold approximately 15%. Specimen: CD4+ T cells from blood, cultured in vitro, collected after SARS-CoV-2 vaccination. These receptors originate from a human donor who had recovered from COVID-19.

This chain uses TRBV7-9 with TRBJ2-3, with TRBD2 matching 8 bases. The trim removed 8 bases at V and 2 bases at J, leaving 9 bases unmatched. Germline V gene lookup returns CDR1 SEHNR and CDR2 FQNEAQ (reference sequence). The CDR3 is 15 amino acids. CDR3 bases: TGTGCCAGCTCGGCGGGAGGCCTTCCCACAGATACGCAGTATTTT. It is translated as CASSAGGLPTDTQYF.

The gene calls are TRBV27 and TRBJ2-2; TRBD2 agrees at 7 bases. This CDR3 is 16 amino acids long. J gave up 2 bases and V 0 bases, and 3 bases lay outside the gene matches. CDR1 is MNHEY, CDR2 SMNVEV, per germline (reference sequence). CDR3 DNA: TGTGCCAGCAGTTTATCGCGGACTAGTAACACCGGGGAGCTGTTTTTT. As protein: CASSLSRTSNTGELFF.

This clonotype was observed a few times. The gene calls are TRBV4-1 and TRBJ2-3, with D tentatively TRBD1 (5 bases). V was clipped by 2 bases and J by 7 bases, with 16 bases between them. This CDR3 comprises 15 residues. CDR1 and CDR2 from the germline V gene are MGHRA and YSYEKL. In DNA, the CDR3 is TGCGCCAGCAGCCAACCGAGACAGAGTTTATATACGCAGTATTTT. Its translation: CASSQPRQSLYTQYF.

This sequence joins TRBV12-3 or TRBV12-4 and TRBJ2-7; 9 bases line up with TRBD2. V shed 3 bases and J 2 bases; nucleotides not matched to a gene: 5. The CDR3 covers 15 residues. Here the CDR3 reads CASSFRTSVTYEQYF. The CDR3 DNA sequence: TGTGCCAGCAGTTTCAGGACTAGCGTTACCTACGAGCAGTACTTC.

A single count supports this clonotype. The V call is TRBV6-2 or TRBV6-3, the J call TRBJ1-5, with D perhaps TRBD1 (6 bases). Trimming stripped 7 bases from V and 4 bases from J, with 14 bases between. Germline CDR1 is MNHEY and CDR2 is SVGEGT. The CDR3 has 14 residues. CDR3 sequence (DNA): TGTGCCAGCATCAAGGGGGGAGGGAATCAGCCCCAGCATTTT. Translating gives CASIKGGGNQPQHF.

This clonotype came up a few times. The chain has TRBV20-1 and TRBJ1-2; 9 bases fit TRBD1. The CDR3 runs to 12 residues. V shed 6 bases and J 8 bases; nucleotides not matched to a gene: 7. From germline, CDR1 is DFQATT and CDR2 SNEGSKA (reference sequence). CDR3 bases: TGCAGTGCAGGGACAGGGTCGGACGGCTACACCTTC. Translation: CSAGTGSDGYTF.

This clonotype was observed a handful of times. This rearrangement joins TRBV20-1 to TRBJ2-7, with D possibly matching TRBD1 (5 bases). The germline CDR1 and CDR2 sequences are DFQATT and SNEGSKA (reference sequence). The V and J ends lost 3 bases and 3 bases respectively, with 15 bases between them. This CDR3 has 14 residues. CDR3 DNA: TGCAGTGCTAGTTCGGCAGGGTGGGGCTACGAGCAGTACTTC. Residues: CSASSAGWGYEQYF.

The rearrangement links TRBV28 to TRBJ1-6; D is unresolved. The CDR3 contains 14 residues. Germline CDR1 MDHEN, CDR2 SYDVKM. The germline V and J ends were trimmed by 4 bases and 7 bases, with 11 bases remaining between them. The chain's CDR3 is CASSSRGTNSPLHF. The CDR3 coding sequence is TGTGCCAGCAGTTCGCGGGGAACAAATTCACCCCTCCACTTT.

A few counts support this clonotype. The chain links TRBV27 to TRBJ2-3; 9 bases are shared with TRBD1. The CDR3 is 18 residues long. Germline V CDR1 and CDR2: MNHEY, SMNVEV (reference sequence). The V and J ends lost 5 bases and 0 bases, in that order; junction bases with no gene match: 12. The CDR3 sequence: CASSVLGRDRVSTDTQYF. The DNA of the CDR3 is TGTGCCAGCAGTGTTTTAGGGAGGGACAGGGTTAGCACAGATACGCAGTATTTT.

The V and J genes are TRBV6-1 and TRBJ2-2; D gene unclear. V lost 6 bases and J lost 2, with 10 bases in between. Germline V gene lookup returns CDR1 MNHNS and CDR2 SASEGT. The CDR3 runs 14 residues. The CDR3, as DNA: TGTGCCAGCAGCACGCAACGAAACACCGGGGAGCTGTTTTTT. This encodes CASSTQRNTGELFF.

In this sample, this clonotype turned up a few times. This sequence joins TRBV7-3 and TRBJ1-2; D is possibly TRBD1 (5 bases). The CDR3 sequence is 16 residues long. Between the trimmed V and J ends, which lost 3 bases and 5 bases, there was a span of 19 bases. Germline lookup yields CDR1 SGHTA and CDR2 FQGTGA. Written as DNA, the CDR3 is TGTGCCAGCAGCTTTCAGACAGCGTTGAAACTATATGGCTACACCTTC. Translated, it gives CASSFQTALKLYGYTF.

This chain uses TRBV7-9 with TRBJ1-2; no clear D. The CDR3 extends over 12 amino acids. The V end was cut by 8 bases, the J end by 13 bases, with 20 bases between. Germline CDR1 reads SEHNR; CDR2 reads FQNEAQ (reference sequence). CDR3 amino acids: CASGYREQTGTF. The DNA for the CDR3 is TGTGCCAGCGGCTACCGGGAGCAGACGGGCACCTTC. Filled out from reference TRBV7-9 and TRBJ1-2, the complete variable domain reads DTGVSQNPRHKITKRGQNVTFRCDPISEHNRLYWYRQTLGQGPEFLTYFQNEAQLEKSRLLSDRFSAERPKGSFSTLEIQRTEQGDSAMYLCASGYREQTGTFGSGTRLTVV.

CDR3 DNA sequence: TGTGCCAGCAAGGCACCCTCTGGAAACACCATATATTTT. It encodes CASKAPSGNTIYF. The V and J genes are TRBV28 and TRBJ1-3; no clear D gene. The CDR3 length is 13 residues. V was shortened by 7 bases and J by 0 bases, with 7 bases between the two germline ends. Germline CDR1 MDHEN, CDR2 SYDVKM.

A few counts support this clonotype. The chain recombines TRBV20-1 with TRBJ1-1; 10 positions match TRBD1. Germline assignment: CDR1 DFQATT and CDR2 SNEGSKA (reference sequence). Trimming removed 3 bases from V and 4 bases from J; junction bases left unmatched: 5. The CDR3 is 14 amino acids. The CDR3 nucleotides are TGCAGTGCTAGGGACAGGGGGACGGGCACTGAAGCTTTCTTT. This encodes CSARDRGTGTEAFF.

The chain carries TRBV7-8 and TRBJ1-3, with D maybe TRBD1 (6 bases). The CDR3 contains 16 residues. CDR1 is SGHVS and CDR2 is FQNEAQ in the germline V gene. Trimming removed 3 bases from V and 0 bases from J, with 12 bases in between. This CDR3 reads CASSFSQGLSGNTIYF. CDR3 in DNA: TGTGCCAGCAGCTTTTCACAGGGCCTCTCTGGAAACACCATATATTTT.

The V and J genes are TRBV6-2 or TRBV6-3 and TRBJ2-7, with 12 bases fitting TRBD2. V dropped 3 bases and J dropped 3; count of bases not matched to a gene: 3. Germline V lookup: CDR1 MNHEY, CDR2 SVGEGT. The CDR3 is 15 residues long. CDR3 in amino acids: CASSYKLAGGYEQYF. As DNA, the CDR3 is TGTGCCAGCAGTTATAAACTAGCGGGAGGCTACGAGCAGTACTTC.

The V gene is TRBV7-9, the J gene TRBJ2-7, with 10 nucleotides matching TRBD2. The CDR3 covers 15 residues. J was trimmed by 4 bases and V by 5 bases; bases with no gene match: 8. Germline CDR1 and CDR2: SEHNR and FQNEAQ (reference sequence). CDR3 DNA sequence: TGTGCCAGCAGCCTCGGGGCTAGCGGGAGTTACGAGCAGTACTTC. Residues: CASSLGASGSYEQYF.

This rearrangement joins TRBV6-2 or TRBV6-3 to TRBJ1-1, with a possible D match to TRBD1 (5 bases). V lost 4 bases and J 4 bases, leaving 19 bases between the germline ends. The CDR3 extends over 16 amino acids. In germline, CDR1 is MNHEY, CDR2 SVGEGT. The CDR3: CASSSTHPGVGTEAFF. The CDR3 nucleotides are TGTGCCAGCAGTTCGACACACCCGGGGGTGGGCACTGAAGCTTTCTTT.

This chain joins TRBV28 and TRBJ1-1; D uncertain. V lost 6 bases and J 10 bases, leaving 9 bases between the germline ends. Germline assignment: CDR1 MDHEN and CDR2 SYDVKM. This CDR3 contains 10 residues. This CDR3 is CASRHQRAFF. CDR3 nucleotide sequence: TGTGCCAGCAGACACCAGAGAGCTTTCTTT.

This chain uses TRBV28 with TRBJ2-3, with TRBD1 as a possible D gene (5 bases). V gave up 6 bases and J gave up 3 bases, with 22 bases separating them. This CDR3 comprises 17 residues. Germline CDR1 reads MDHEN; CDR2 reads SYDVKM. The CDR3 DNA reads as TGTGCCAGCAGCATGACAGCCCCCAAGCAGGGTACAGATACGCAGTATTTT. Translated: CASSMTAPKQGTDTQYF. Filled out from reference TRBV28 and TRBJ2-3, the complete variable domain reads DVKVTQSSRYLVKRTGEKVFLECVQDMDHENMFWYRQDPGLGLRLIYFSYDVKMKEKGDIPEGYSVSREKKERFSLILESASTNQTSMYLCASSMTAPKQGTDTQYFGPGTRLTVL.

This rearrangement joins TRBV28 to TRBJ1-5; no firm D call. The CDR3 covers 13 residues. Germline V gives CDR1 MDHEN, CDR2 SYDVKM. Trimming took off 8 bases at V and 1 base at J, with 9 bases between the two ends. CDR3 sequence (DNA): TGTGCCAGCGATCCAATAAGCAATCAGCCCCAGCATTTT. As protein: CASDPISNQPQHF.

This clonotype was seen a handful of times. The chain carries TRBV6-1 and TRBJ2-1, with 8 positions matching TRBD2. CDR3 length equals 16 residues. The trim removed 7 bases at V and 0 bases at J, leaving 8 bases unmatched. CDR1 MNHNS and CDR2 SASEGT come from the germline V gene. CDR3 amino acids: CASTSGGAVSYNEQFF. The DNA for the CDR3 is TGTGCCAGCACCTCGGGGGGGGCTGTCTCCTACAATGAGCAGTTCTTC.

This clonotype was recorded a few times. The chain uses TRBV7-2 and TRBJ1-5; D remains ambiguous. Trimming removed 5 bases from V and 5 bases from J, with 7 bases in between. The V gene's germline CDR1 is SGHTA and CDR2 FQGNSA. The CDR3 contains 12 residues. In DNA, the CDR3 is TGTGCCAGCAGCCTCAGAGATCAGCCCCAGCATTTT. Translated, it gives CASSLRDQPQHF. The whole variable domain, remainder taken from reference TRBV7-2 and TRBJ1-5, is GAGVSQSPSNKVTEKGKDVELRCDPISGHTALYWYRQSLGQGLEFLIYFQGNSAPDKSGLPSDRFSAERTGGSVSTLTIQRTQQEDSAVYLCASSLRDQPQHFGDGTRLSIL.